The clone carrying this T cell receptor (beta chain) was seen only once. Its antigen is not identified. The CDR3 covers 16 residues. Germline V gene lookup returns CDR1 SGHVS and CDR2 FQNEAQ. V gave up 5 bases and J gave up 1 base; unmatched junction bases: 10. TCRdb's table, derived via immunoSEQ multiplex PCR, lists solely in-frame clones and lacks some. The sample lists roughly 98,000 clones, 75% to 90% occurring once. This sample is drawn from a study of radiotherapy plus CTLA-4 blockade in lung cancer. For the study at large: 15% to 20% of patients responded objectively, and approximately 33% achieved disease control. Broader study findings: Response was reportedly best predicted by early blood T cell clone dynamics, with interferon-beta. Researchers report tumor-derived TCR clones expanding in blood after radiotherapy plus ipilimumab.

In chemo-refractory metastatic non-small-cell lung cancer, patients got ipilimumab CTLA-4 blockade together with focal radiation. The sample in question was peripheral blood, obtained from a patient treated with radiotherapy plus ipilimumab. The TCR was taken from a human donor with non-small cell lung cancer who had a partial response to radiotherapy plus ipilimumab. V and J are TRBV7-8 and TRBJ2-7; TRBD1 agrees at 8 bases. The CDR3 loop reads CASSPRQGSFSYEQYF. CDR3 bases: TGTGCCAGCAGCCCGAGACAGGGGTCCTTTTCCTACGAGCAGTACTTC.